These 19 T cell receptor beta chains share one sample of origin, sequenced in a study of CD8 T cells in ankylosing spondylitis. TCRdb independently ran MiXCR on the 5' RACE reads; one entry per CDR3 protein. Of some 54,000 distinct CDR3 sequences in the sample, 7.4% were seen once. The sample was blood, either unsorted or a sorted T cell fraction (not recorded which). These receptors came from a female donor with ankylosing spondylitis or in good health (not recorded which).

This clonotype was seen repeatedly, ten times or more. In DNA form, the CDR3 reads TGTGCCAGCAGCCAGTCAGCGGATCAGCCCCAGCATTTT. Protein product: CASSQSADQPQHF. The chain is built from TRBV4-2 and TRBJ1-5; no reliable D call. Trimming left V 3 bases short and J 5 bases short, with 8 bases between. Per germline, CDR1 LGHNA and CDR2 YNFKEQ. The CDR3 totals 13 residues.

In its sample, this clonotype was seen many times. This chain uses TRBV23-1 with TRBJ2-7; no reliable D call. TRBV23-1 is annotated as an ORF whose role is uncertain. The V and J ends lost 6 bases and 1 base respectively, with 16 bases between them. The CDR3 sequence is 15 residues long. CDR3 DNA: TGCGCCAGCAGCCGATTAAATGAAACTTCCTACGAGCAGTACTTC. Protein product: CASSRLNETSYEQYF.

This clonotype was detected ten times or more. The V gene is TRBV20-1, the J gene TRBJ1-5; D may be TRBD1 (5 bases). Germline loops: CDR1 DFQATT, CDR2 SNEGSKA (reference sequence). Deletions cut 1 base from V and 3 bases from J, with 7 bases between. The CDR3 spans 13 residues. The CDR3: CSARGGNNQPQHF. The CDR3 region has the DNA TGCAGTGCTAGAGGGGGCAACAATCAGCCCCAGCATTTT.

Many counts were recorded for this clonotype. The chain has TRBV12-3 or TRBV12-4 and TRBJ1-3; D gene uncertain. Deletions cut 4 bases from V and 9 bases from J, with 7 bases between. The CDR3 contains 11 residues. CDR3 DNA sequence: TGTGCCAGCAGTTCTGGTGGCACCATATATTTT. Translated: CASSSGGTIYF.

In its sample, this clonotype was seen many times. The J gene is TRBJ2-1, the V gene TRBV20-1; unclear D gene. Trimming cost V 2 bases and J 5 bases, with 16 bases left between them. CDR1 is DFQATT and CDR2 is SNEGSKA in the germline V gene (reference sequence). The CDR3 is made up of 15 amino acids. The CDR3 loop reads CSARLDPGQDNEQFF. CDR3 coding DNA: TGCAGTGCTAGACTCGACCCCGGCCAGGACAATGAGCAGTTCTTC.

This sequence joins TRBV11-3 and TRBJ2-1; TRBD1 is a possible D gene (5 bases). This CDR3 is 16 amino acids long. Germline V lookup: CDR1 SGHNT, CDR2 YENEEA. Trimming left V 1 base short and J 2 bases short, with 12 bases between. CDR3 loop: CASSLGRQPPYNEQFF. In DNA, the CDR3 is TGTGCCAGCAGCTTAGGGCGACAGCCACCCTACAATGAGCAGTTCTTC.

In its sample, this clonotype was seen many times. V gene TRBV3-1 combines with J gene TRBJ1-2; 8 nucleotides align to TRBD1. Germline V gives CDR1 LGHDT, CDR2 YNNKEL (reference sequence). Trimming removed 1 base from V and 4 bases from J; junction bases left unmatched: 5. The CDR3 has 15 amino acids. The CDR3 nucleotides are TGTGCCAGCAGCCAAGGGACAGGGAGCGTCTATGGCTACACCTTC. This sequence encodes CASSQGTGSVYGYTF.

This clonotype was recorded at least ten times. V is TRBV3-1 and J is TRBJ1-1; the D gene is possibly TRBD1 (6 bases). The CDR3 is made up of 15 amino acids. The germline V and J ends were trimmed by 0 bases and 4 bases, with 12 bases remaining between them. CDR1 and CDR2 (germline): LGHDT, YNNKEL (reference sequence). CDR3 bases: TGTGCCAGCAGCCAAGATTGGGGGCAGGGCACTGAAGCTTTCTTT. It encodes CASSQDWGQGTEAFF.

This clonotype came up many times. V is TRBV6-5 and J is TRBJ1-2, with 9 bases that match TRBD1. The ends lost 0 bases at V and 9 bases at J; junction bases unmatched: 8. CDR1 is MNHEY and CDR2 is SVGAGI in the germline V gene. The CDR3 sequence is 15 residues long. CDR3 nucleotide sequence: TGTGCCAGCAGTTACTCCACCGGGACAGGGTTAAGCTACACCTTC. Protein: CASSYSTGTGLSYTF.

V usage is TRBV25-1 and J usage is TRBJ1-5; D is unresolved. V gave up 1 base and J gave up 2 bases, with 9 bases separating them. This CDR3 has 15 residues. Germline V gene lookup returns CDR1 MGHDK and CDR2 SYGVNS. The CDR3 region is CASSESGYGNQPQHF. The CDR3, as DNA: TGTGCCAGCAGTGAATCCGGGTATGGCAATCAGCCCCAGCATTTT.

This clonotype was observed a few times. J is TRBJ1-1 and V is TRBV19; D may be TRBD1 (5 bases). The V gene's germline CDR1 is LNHDA and CDR2 SQIVND (reference sequence). The CDR3 is 15 residues long. Trimming removed 6 bases at V and 1 base at J, with 15 bases between. The CDR3 spells CASRPGTAKNTEAFF. As DNA, the CDR3 is TGTGCCAGTAGACCCGGGACGGCAAAGAACACTGAAGCTTTCTTT.

This clonotype has at least ten counts. A junction boundary mismatches the germline segment, possibly from a read error. The chain is built from TRBV7-7 and TRBJ2-7, with a tentative D call TRBD1 (5 bases). The CDR3 loop spans 13 amino acids. From germline, CDR1 is SSHAT and CDR2 FNYEAQ (reference sequence). The CDR3 region is CASSLSQGNEQYF. In DNA, the CDR3 is TGTGCTAGCAGCCTATCTCAGGGTAACGAGCAGTACTTC.

This clonotype turned up a few times. The chain combines TRBV5-1 with TRBJ1-1; TRBD1 aligns across 7 bases. Germline V gene sequence: CDR1 SGHRS, CDR2 YFSETQ. This CDR3 has 13 amino acids. The ends lost 3 bases at V and 7 bases at J; junction bases unmatched: 6. In DNA, the CDR3 is TGCGCCAGCAGCTCAACAGGGGAGGGTGAAGCTTTCTTT. Translation gives CASSSTGEGEAFF. The full variable domain, with the rest looked up from reference TRBV5-1 and TRBJ1-1, is KAGVTQTPRYLIKTRGQQVTLSCSPISGHRSVSWYQQTPGQGLQFLFEYFSETQRNKGNFPGRFSGRQFSNSRSEMNVSTLELGDSALYLCASSSTGEGEAFFGQGTRLTVV.

This clonotype appeared many times. The J gene is TRBJ2-7, the V gene TRBV4-2; D is unresolved. There are 15 residues in the CDR3. CDR1 and CDR2 (germline): LGHNA, YNFKEQ. Between the trimmed V and J ends, which lost 0 bases and 0 bases, there was a span of 9 bases. The CDR3 nucleotides are TGTGCCAGCAGCCAAGATGAATGGAGCTCCTACGAGCAGTACTTC. Protein product: CASSQDEWSSYEQYF.

Many counts were recorded for this clonotype. The V call is TRBV5-6, the J call TRBJ1-5, with D tentatively TRBD1 (5 bases). Germline-derived CDR1 and CDR2 are SGHDT and YYEEEE. CDR3 size: 16 residues. Trimming removed 3 bases at V and 1 base at J, with 14 bases between. CDR3 nucleotide sequence: TGTGCCAGCAGCTCTTGGTGGCAGGGAAGCAATCAGCCCCAGCATTTT. Its protein product is CASSSWWQGSNQPQHF.

Ten or more counts support this clonotype. The chain links TRBV6-1 to TRBJ2-5; D is unresolved. The germline V and J ends were trimmed by 4 bases and 3 bases, with 9 bases remaining between them. This CDR3 has 13 residues. CDR1 is MNHNS, CDR2 SASEGT, per germline. This CDR3 is CASSVGQKETQYF. CDR3 nucleotides: TGTGCCAGCAGTGTGGGTCAGAAAGAGACCCAGTACTTC.

There are many counts of this clonotype. This chain connects TRBV12-3 or TRBV12-4 to TRBJ1-5; no clear D. There are 12 residues in the CDR3. V lost 6 bases and J lost 5, with 8 bases in between. The CDR3, as DNA: TGTGCCAGCAGAAATGGGGATCAGCCCCAGCATTTT. This gives the protein CASRNGDQPQHF.

The chain employs TRBV7-2 and TRBJ1-2; D not certain. The CDR3 runs 15 residues. V lost 4 bases and J lost 4, with 16 bases in between. Germline V gives CDR1 SGHTA, CDR2 FQGNSA. CDR3 coding DNA: TGTGCCAGCAGCTCTTACTCTGGTACTGGCTATGGCTACACCTTC. Protein: CASSSYSGTGYGYTF.

This clonotype appeared many times. V is TRBV27 and J is TRBJ2-3; 12 bases are a match to TRBD2. V gave up 0 bases and J gave up 3 bases; unmatched junction bases: 7. The CDR3 is 18 amino acids. From germline, CDR1 is MNHEY and CDR2 SMNVEV (reference sequence). CDR3 amino acids: CASSLSSASGGATDTQYF. CDR3 DNA: TGTGCCAGCAGTTTATCGTCGGCTAGCGGGGGGGCAACAGATACGCAGTATTTT.